This TCR beta chain was sequenced in a study of radiotherapy plus CTLA-4 blockade in lung cancer. The CDR3 length is 18 residues. V trimming: 2 bases; J trimming: 3 bases; junction bases outside the gene matches: 12. Germline V gene sequence: CDR1 MNHNS, CDR2 SASEGT. TCRdb's table, derived via immunoSEQ multiplex PCR, lists solely in-frame clones and lacks some. This sample yields tens of thousands of clones, of which more than 65% are seen a single time; around 3.2% belongs to the top ten. The chain joins TRBV6-1 to TRBJ2-3, with 9 bases fitting TRBD1. The origin of this receptor is a human donor with non-small cell lung cancer who had a partial response to radiotherapy plus ipilimumab. This sample comprised peripheral blood, obtained from a patient treated with radiotherapy plus ipilimumab. The CDR3 DNA sequence: TGTGCCAGCAGTGAAAAGGGACAGGGTTTCTTAGCAACAGATACGCAGTATTTT. This codes for CASSEKGQGFLATDTQYF.